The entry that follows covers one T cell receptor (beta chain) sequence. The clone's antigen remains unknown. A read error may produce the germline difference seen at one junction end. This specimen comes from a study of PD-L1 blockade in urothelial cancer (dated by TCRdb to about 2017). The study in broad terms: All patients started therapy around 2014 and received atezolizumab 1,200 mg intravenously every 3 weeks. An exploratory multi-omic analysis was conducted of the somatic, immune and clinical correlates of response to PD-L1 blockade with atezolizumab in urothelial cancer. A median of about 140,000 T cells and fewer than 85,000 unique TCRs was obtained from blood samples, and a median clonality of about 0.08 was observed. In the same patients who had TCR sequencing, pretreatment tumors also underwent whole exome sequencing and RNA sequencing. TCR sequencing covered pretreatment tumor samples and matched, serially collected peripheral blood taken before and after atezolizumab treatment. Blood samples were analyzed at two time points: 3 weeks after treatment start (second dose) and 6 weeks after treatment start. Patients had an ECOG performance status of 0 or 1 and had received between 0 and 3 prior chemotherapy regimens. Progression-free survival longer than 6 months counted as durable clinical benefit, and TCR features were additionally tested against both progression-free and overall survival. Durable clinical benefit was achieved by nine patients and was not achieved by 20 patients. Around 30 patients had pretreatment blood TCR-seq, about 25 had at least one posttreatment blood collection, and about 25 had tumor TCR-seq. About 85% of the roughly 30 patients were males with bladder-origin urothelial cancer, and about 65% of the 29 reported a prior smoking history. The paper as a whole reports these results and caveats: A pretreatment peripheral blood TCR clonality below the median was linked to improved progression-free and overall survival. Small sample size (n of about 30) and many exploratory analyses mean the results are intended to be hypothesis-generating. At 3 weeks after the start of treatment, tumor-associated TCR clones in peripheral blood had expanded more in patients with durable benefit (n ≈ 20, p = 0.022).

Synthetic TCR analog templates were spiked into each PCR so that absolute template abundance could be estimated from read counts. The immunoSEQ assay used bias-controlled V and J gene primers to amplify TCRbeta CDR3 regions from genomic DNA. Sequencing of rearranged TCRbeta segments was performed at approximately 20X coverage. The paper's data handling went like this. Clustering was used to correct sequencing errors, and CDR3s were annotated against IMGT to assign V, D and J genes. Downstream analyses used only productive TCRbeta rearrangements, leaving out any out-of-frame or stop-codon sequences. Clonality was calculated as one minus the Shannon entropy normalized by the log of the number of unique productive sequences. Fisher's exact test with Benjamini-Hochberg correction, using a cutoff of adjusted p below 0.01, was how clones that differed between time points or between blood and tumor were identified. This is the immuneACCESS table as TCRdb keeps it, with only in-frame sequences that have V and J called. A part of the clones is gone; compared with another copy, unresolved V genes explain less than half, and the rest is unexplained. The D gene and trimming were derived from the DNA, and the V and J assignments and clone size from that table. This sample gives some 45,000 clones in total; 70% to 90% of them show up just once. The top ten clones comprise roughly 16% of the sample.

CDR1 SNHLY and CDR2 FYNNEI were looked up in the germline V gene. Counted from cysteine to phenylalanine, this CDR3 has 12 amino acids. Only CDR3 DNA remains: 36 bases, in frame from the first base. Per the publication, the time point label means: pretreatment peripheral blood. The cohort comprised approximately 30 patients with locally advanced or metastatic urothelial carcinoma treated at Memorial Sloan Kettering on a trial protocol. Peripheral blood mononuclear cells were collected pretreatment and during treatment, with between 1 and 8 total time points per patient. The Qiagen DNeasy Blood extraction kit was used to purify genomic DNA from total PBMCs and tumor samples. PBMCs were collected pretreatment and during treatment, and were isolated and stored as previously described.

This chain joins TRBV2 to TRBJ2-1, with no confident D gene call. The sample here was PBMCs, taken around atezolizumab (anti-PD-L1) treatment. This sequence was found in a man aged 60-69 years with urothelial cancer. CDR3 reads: CASSEDSTLPVF. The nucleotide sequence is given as TGTGCCAGCAGTGAAGATTCGACTCTCCCCGTCTTC.